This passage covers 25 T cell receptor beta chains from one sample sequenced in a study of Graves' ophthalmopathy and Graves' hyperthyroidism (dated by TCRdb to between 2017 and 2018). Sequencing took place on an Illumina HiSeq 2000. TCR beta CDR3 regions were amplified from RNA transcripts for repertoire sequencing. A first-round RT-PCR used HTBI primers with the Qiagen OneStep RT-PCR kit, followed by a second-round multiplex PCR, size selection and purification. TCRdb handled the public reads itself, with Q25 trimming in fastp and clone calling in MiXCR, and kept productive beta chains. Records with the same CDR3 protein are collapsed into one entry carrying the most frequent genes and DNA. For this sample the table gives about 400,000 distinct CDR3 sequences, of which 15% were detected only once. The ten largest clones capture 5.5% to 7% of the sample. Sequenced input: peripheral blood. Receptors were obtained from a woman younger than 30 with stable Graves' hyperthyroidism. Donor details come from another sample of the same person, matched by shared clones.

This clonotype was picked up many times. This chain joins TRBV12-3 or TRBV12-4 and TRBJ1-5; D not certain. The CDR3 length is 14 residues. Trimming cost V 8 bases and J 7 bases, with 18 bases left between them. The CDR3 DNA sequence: TGTGCCAGCGCACTCCGGATCCGTAACCAGCCCCAGCATTTT. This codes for CASALRIRNQPQHF.

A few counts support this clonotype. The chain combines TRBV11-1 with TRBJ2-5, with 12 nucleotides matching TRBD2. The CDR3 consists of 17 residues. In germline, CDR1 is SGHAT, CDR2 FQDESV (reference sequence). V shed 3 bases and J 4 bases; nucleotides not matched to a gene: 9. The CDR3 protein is CASSFAGLAGYRETQYF. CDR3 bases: TGTGCCAGCAGCTTCGCCGGACTAGCGGGGTACCGAGAGACCCAGTACTTC.

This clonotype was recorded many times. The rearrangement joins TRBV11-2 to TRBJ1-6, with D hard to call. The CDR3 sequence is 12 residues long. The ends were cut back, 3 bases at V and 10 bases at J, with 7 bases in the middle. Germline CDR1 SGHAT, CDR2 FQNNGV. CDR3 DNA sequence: TGTGCCAGCAGCTTTGTGGGGTCACCCCTCCACTTT. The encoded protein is CASSFVGSPLHF.

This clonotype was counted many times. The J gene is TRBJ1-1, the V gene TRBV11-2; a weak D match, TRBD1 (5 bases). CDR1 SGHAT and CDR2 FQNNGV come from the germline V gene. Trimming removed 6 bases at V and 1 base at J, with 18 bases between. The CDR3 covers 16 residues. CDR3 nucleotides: TGTGCCAGCAGTCAAGTGACAGTCCTGGCGAACACTGAAGCTTTCTTT. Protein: CASSQVTVLANTEAFF.

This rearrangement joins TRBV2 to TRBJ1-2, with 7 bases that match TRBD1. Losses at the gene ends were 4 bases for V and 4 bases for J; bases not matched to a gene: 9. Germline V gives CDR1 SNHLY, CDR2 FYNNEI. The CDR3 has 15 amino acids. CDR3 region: CASSVDRDSSYGYTF. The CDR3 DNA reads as TGTGCCAGCAGTGTTGACAGGGACTCAAGCTATGGCTACACCTTC.

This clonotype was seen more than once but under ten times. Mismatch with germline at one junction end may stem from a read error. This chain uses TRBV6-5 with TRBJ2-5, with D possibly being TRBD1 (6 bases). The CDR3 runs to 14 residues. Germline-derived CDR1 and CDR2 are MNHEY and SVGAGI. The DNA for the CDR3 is TGTGCCAGCAGTTACCGTGGACAGCAAGAGACCAAGTACTTC. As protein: CASSYRGQQETKYF.

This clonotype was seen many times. CDR3 in DNA: TGTGCCAGCAGCTTAGTGGTCGATCAGCCCCAGCATTTT. This translates into CASSLVVDQPQHF. This chain links TRBV7-2 with TRBJ1-5, with D unclear. The CDR3 contains 13 residues. Germline loops: CDR1 SGHTA, CDR2 FQGNSA. The V end lost 1 base, the J end lost 5 bases, and 6 bases lay between the germline ends.

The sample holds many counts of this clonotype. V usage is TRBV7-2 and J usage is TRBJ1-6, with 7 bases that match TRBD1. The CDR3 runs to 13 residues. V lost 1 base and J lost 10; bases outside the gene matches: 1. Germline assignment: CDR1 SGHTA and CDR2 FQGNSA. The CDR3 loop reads CASSLEGASPLHF. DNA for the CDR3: TGTGCCAGCAGCTTAGAGGGGGCCTCACCCCTCCACTTT.

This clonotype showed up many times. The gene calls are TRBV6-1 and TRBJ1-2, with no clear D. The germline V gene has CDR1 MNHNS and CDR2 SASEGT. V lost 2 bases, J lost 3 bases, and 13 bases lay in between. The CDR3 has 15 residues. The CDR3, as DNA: TGTGCCAGCAGTGAAAAAGGGAGAGACGACTATGGCTACACCTTC. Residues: CASSEKGRDDYGYTF.

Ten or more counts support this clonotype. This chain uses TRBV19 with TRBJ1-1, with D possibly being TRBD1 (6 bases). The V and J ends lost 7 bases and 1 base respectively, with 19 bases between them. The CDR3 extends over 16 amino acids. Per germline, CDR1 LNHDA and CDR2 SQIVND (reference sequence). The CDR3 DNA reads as TGTGCCAGTATTCGCCTTGGAGTGGGGGCGAACACTGAAGCTTTCTTT. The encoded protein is CASIRLGVGANTEAFF.

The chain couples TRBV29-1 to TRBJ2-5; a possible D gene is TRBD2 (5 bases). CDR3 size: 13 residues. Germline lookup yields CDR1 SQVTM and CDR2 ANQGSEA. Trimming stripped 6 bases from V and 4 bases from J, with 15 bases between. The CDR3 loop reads CSVAEAVGETQYF. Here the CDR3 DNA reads TGCAGCGTGGCGGAAGCGGTAGGAGAGACCCAGTACTTC.

The CDR3 loop reads CASSSVNRDRNYEQYF. As DNA, the CDR3 is TGTGCCAGCAGCTCCGTCAACCGGGACAGAAACTACGAGCAGTACTTC. V gene TRBV11-2 combines with J gene TRBJ2-7; TRBD1 matches 7 bases. V shed 4 bases, J shed 3 bases, and the junction held 12 bases outside the gene matches. There are 16 residues in the CDR3. Germline V gives CDR1 SGHAT, CDR2 FQNNGV.

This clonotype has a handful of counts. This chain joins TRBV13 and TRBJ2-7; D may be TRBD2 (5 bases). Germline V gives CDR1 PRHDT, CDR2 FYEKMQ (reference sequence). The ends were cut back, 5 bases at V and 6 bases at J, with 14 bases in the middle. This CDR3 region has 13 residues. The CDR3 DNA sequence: TGTGCCAGCAGCCCCCGGGGAGCCTGCGAGCAGTACTTC. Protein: CASSPRGACEQYF. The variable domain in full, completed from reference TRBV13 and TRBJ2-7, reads AAGVIQSPRHLIKEKRETATLKCYPIPRHDTVYWYQQGPGQDPQFLISFYEKMQSDKGSIPDRFSAQQFSDYHSELNMSSLELGDSALYFCASSPRGACEQYFGPGTRLTVT.

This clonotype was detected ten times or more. The CDR3 DNA reads TGTGCCAGCAGGCCCGGACAGAACACTGAAGCTTTCTTT. It is translated as CASRPGQNTEAFF. V usage is TRBV12-3 or TRBV12-4 and J usage is TRBJ1-1; a weak D match, TRBD1 (5 bases). The CDR3 contains 13 residues. Between the trimmed V and J ends, which lost 6 bases and 1 base, there was a span of 9 bases.

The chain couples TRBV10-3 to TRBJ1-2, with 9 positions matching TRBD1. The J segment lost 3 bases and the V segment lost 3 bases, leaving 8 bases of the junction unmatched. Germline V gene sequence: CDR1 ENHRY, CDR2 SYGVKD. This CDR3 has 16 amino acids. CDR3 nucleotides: TGTGCCATCAGTGATGTTTACAGGGGGCGCGACTATGGCTACACCTTC. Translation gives CAISDVYRGRDYGYTF.

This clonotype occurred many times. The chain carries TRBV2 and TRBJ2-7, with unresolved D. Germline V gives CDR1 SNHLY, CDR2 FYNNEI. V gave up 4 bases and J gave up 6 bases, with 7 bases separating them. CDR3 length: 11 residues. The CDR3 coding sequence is TGTGCCAGCAGTGTTCAATCCGAGCAGTACTTC. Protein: CASSVQSEQYF.

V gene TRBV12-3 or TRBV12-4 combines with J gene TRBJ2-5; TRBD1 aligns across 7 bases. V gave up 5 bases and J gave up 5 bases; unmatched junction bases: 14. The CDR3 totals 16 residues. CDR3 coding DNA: TGTGCCAGCAGTACGAGGGTGCCAGGGGGTGGGGAGACCCAGTACTTC. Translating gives CASSTRVPGGGETQYF.

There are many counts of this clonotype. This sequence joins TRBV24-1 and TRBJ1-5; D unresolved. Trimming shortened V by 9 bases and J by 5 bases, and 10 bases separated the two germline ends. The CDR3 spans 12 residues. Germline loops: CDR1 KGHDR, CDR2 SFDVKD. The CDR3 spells CATSTEYQPQHF. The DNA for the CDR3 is TGTGCCACCTCAACGGAGTATCAGCCCCAGCATTTT.

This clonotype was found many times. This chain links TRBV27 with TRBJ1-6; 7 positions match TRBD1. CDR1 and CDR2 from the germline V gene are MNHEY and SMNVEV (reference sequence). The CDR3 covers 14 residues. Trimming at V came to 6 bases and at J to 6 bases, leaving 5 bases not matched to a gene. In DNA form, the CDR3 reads TGTGCCAGCAGATTCCGACAGGGTAATTCACCCCTCCACTTT. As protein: CASRFRQGNSPLHF.

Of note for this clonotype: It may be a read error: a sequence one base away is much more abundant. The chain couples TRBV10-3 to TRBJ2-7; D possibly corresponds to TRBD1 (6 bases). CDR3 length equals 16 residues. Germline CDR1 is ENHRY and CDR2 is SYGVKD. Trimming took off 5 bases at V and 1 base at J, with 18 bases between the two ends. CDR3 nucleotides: TGTGCCATCAGTCCCGGTCAGGGACACTCATCCTACGAGCAGTACTTC. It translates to CAISPGQGHSSYEQYF.

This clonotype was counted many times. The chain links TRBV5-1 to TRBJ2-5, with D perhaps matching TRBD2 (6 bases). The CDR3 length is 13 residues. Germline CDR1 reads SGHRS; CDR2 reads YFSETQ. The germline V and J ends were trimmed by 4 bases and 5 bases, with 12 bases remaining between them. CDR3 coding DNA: TGCGCCAGCAGCGTAACTAGCCGGGAGACCCAGTACTTC. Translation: CASSVTSRETQYF.

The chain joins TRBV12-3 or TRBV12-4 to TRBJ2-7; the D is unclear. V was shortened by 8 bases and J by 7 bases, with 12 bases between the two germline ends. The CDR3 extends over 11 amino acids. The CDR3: CASAIGTEQYF. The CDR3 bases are TGTGCCAGCGCCATAGGTACGGAGCAGTACTTC.

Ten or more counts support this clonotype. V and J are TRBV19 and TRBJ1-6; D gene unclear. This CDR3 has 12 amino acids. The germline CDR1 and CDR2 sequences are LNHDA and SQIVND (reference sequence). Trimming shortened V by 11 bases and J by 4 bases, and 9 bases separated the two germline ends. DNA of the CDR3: TGTGCCGCCAGAAAATATAATTCACCCCTCCACTTT. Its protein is CAARKYNSPLHF.

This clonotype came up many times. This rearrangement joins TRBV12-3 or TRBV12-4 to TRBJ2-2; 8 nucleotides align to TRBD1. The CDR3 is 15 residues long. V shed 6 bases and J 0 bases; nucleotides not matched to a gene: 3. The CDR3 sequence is CASSPGQANTGELFF. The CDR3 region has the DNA TGTGCCAGCAGCCCGGGACAGGCGAACACCGGGGAGCTGTTTTTT.

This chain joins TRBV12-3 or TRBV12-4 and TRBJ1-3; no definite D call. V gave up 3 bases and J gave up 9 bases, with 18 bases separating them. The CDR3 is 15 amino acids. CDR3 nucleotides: TGTGCCAGCAGTTTTAGGGTAAACTCTGTAATCACCATATATTTT. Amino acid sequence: CASSFRVNSVITIYF.